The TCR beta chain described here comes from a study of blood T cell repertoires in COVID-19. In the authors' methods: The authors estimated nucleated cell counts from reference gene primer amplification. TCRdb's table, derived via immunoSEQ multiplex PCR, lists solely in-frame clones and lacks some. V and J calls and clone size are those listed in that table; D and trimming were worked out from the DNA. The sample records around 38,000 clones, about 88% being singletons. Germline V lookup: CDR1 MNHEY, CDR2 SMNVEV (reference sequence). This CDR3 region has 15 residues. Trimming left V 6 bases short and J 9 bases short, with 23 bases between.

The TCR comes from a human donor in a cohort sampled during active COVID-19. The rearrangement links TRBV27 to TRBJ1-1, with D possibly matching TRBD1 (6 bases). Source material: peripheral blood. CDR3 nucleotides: TGTGCCAGCAGAGCCGGGCGGGGGGCCGGATTTAAAGCTTTCTTT. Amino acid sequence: CASRAGRGAGFKAFF.